Each of the 31 T cell receptor beta chains below was sequenced from the same sample in a study of blood T cell repertoires in COVID-19. Profiling relied on immunoSEQ multiplex PCR, and the TCRdb table lists in-frame clones only, not all of them. The sample contains under 300,000 clones, around 88% of which appear only once. Sequencing was performed on PBMCs or T cells enriched from blood (not recorded which). The receptors here all came from a woman in her thirties or forties with acute COVID-19.

V is TRBV19 and J is TRBJ1-6; a weak D match, TRBD1 (6 bases). This CDR3 is built from 18 residues. The V end was cut by 6 bases, the J end by 1 base, with 19 bases between. Germline values: CDR1 LNHDA, CDR2 SQIVND (reference sequence). The CDR3, as DNA: TGTGCCAGTAGGGCCTTAGGACAGTCTGGGTCCTATAATTCACCCCTCCACTTT. It encodes CASRALGQSGSYNSPLHF.

The chain recombines TRBV5-1 with TRBJ2-7, with D perhaps matching TRBD1 (6 bases). V shed 1 base and J shed 2 bases, with 10 bases lying between them. Germline V gives CDR1 SGHRS, CDR2 YFSETQ. The CDR3 extends over 14 amino acids. The CDR3 DNA sequence: TGCGCCAGCAGCTTGTCAGGGGTCCCCTACGAGCAGTACTTC. This codes for CASSLSGVPYEQYF. Drawing the rest from reference TRBV5-1 and TRBJ2-7, the complete variable domain is KAGVTQTPRYLIKTRGQQVTLSCSPISGHRSVSWYQQTPGQGLQFLFEYFSETQRNKGNFPGRFSGRQFSNSRSEMNVSTLELGDSALYLCASSLSGVPYEQYFGPGTRLTVT.

This chain uses TRBV28 with TRBJ2-7, with 7 bases that match TRBD1. CDR3 size: 17 residues. CDR1 MDHEN and CDR2 SYDVKM come from the germline V gene. Trimming cost V 2 bases and J 4 bases; bases outside gene matches: 14. DNA of the CDR3: TGTGCCAGCAGTTTACAGACAGGGATCCCTGGGGTATACGAGCAGTACTTC. As protein: CASSLQTGIPGVYEQYF. Using reference TRBV28 and TRBJ2-7 for the parts outside the CDR3, the full variable domain is DVKVTQSSRYLVKRTGEKVFLECVQDMDHENMFWYRQDPGLGLRLIYFSYDVKMKEKGDIPEGYSVSREKKERFSLILESASTNQTSMYLCASSLQTGIPGVYEQYFGPGTRLTVT.

The V and J genes are TRBV7-2 and TRBJ2-1; 9 nucleotides match TRBD1. The CDR3 has 15 residues. CDR1 and CDR2 from the germline V gene are SGHTA and FQGNSA. J gave up 7 bases and V 5 bases, and 9 bases lay outside the gene matches. CDR3 DNA: TGTGCCAGCAGCGGACCGGGACAGGGTTGGAATGAGCAGTTCTTC. It codes for CASSGPGQGWNEQFF.

V usage is TRBV27 and J usage is TRBJ1-5; tentatively, D is TRBD1 (6 bases). Germline CDR1 reads MNHEY; CDR2 reads SMNVEV (reference sequence). V lost 6 bases and J 1 base, leaving 13 bases between the germline ends. The CDR3 spans 15 residues. In DNA, the CDR3 is TGTGCCAGCAGAGCCGGGACACTGAGCAATCAGCCCCAGCATTTT. It codes for CASRAGTLSNQPQHF.

The rearrangement links TRBV19 to TRBJ2-3; 11 bases agree with TRBD2. Germline V lookup: CDR1 LNHDA, CDR2 SQIVND (reference sequence). V shed 4 bases and J 6 bases; nucleotides not matched to a gene: 6. The CDR3 contains 15 residues. CDR3 in amino acids: CASSTLAGGIDTQYF. Written as DNA, the CDR3 is TGTGCCAGTAGTACTCTAGCGGGAGGTATTGATACGCAGTATTTT.

This clone was seen once. The chain recombines TRBV5-6 with TRBJ2-3; TRBD2 agrees at 9 bases. The V and J ends lost 4 bases and 3 bases, in that order; junction bases with no gene match: 12. CDR1 is SGHDT, CDR2 YYEEEE, per germline. This CDR3 contains 17 residues. The CDR3 DNA follows: TGTGCCAGCAGCCCTCTTTCGCGGGGGGGCAGGACAGATACGCAGTATTTT. Protein sequence: CASSPLSRGGRTDTQYF.

Comments on this clone: Relative to the germline gene, one junction end is altered; a read error may explain this. V and J are TRBV6-1 and TRBJ1-2, with 7 bases lining up with TRBD1. The CDR3 runs to 13 residues. Germline V lookup: CDR1 MNHNS, CDR2 SASEGT. CDR3 nucleotides: TGTGCCAGCAGCGAAGTCGACAGGGATGGCTACACCTTC. Translation: CASSEVDRDGYTF.

Here the CDR3 DNA reads TGTGCCAGCAGCTTAGCGACAGGGGCGAGTGGCTACACCTTC. This gives the protein CASSLATGASGYTF. The chain links TRBV7-9 to TRBJ1-2, with TRBD1 matching 8 bases. The CDR3 runs to 14 residues. V shed 0 bases, J shed 7 bases, and the junction held 4 bases outside the gene matches. CDR1 is SEHNR and CDR2 is FQNEAQ in the germline V gene (reference sequence). Full variable domain (missing parts from reference TRBV7-9 and TRBJ1-2): DTGVSQNPRHKITKRGQNVTFRCDPISEHNRLYWYRQTLGQGPEFLTYFQNEAQLEKSRLLSDRFSAERPKGSFSTLEIQRTEQGDSAMYLCASSLATGASGYTFGSGTRLTVV.

This rearrangement joins TRBV12-5 to TRBJ1-2; D is perhaps TRBD1 (5 bases). V was cut by 1 base and J by 10 bases, with 13 bases left in between. This CDR3 contains 13 residues. Germline loops: CDR1 LGHNT, CDR2 FRNRAP. The CDR3 loop reads CASGLATKGFYTF. The CDR3 region has the DNA TGTGCTAGTGGTTTGGCAACAAAGGGGTTCTACACCTTC.

This chain joins TRBV2 and TRBJ2-3, with D possibly matching TRBD2 (5 bases). This CDR3 spans 14 amino acids. Trimming took off 6 bases at V and 2 bases at J, with 12 bases between the two ends. CDR1 and CDR2 from the germline V gene are SNHLY and FYNNEI. For the CDR3, the DNA is TGTGCCAGCAGCTGGGGAGACCCCACAGATACGCAGTATTTT. Translated: CASSWGDPTDTQYF.

This chain joins TRBV9 and TRBJ2-1; 14 bases map to TRBD2. V lost 1 base and J lost 7; bases outside the gene matches: 4. CDR3 length: 16 amino acids. Germline V CDR1 and CDR2: SGDLS, YYNGEE. The CDR3 loop is CASSVQTSGRGNEQFF. The CDR3 DNA reads as TGTGCCAGCAGCGTACAGACTAGCGGGAGGGGGAATGAGCAGTTCTTC.

The chain carries TRBV5-4 and TRBJ2-3, with 12 positions matching TRBD2. In germline, CDR1 is SGHNT, CDR2 YYREEE (reference sequence). Germline trimming cut 4 bases from V and 6 bases from J; bases unmatched to any gene: 6. The CDR3 consists of 15 residues. DNA of the CDR3: TGTGCCAGCAGCCGACTAGCGGGAGCCCCCGATACGCAGTATTTT. It is translated as CASSRLAGAPDTQYF.

V is TRBV7-2 and J is TRBJ2-4, with TRBD1 as a possible D gene (5 bases). This CDR3 is 14 amino acids long. Germline CDR1 is SGHTA and CDR2 is FQGNSA. Trimming removed 0 bases at V and 8 bases at J, with 11 bases between. CDR3 bases: TGTGCCAGCAGCTTAGCGAGGACAAAGGACATTCAGTACTTC. It yields the protein CASSLARTKDIQYF. The variable domain in full, completed from reference TRBV7-2 and TRBJ2-4, reads GAGVSQSPSNKVTEKGKDVELRCDPISGHTALYWYRQSLGQGLEFLIYFQGNSAPDKSGLPSDRFSAERTGGSVSTLTIQRTQQEDSAVYLCASSLARTKDIQYFGAGTRLSVL.

The table lists this clone with a count of one. V usage is TRBV7-2 and J usage is TRBJ2-2; D may be TRBD1 (5 bases). The CDR3 spans 16 residues. The germline V and J ends were trimmed by 5 bases and 6 bases, with 19 bases remaining between them. Germline loops: CDR1 SGHTA, CDR2 FQGNSA. The chain's CDR3 is CASSVLGPRAPGELFF. The CDR3 DNA reads TGTGCCAGCAGCGTACTCGGTCCCAGGGCTCCCGGGGAGCTGTTTTTT.

The chain has TRBV10-1 and TRBJ2-7, with 8 positions matching TRBD1. In germline, CDR1 is WNHNN, CDR2 SYGVQD (reference sequence). The CDR3 is 14 amino acids. The V segment lost 6 bases and the J segment 0 bases; nucleotides outside the gene matches: 4. CDR3 nucleotides: TGCGCCAGCAGGGCGGACAGGGCCTCCTACGAGCAGTACTTC. This encodes CASRADRASYEQYF.

The genes are TRBV15 and TRBJ1-1, with D uncertain. In germline, CDR1 is LNHNV, CDR2 YYDKDF (reference sequence). The CDR3 is 13 amino acids. The V end was cut by 1 base, the J end by 5 bases, with 8 bases between. CDR3 DNA: TGTGCCACCAGCAGAGTTCCTGAGACTGAAGCTTTCTTT. Protein sequence: CATSRVPETEAFF.

This sequence joins TRBV7-9 and TRBJ1-5; TRBD1 is a possible D gene (5 bases). The CDR3 loop spans 14 amino acids. The germline V gene encodes CDR1 SEHNR and CDR2 FQNEAQ (reference sequence). Trimming shortened V by 1 base and J by 2 bases, and 6 bases separated the two germline ends. Here the CDR3 reads CASSLGGGNQPQHF. CDR3 in DNA: TGTGCCAGCAGCTTAGGGGGGGGCAATCAGCCCCAGCATTTT.

The V call is TRBV5-1, the J call TRBJ2-7, with TRBD2 identical over 7 bases. The V segment lost 4 bases and the J segment 2 bases; nucleotides outside the gene matches: 9. CDR3 length: 15 amino acids. Germline V gene sequence: CDR1 SGHRS, CDR2 YFSETQ. The CDR3: CASSPNPSGPYEQYV. The CDR3 DNA sequence: TGCGCCAGCAGCCCGAACCCTAGCGGACCCTACGAGCAGTACGTC.

The gene calls are TRBV5-4 and TRBJ2-2, with TRBD1 matching 7 bases. J lost 6 bases, V lost 2 bases, and 7 bases had no gene match. Germline CDR1 SGHNT, CDR2 YYREEE (reference sequence). The CDR3 is 15 amino acids. The CDR3 loop is CASSFVQGVSGELFF. CDR3 nucleotides: TGTGCCAGCAGCTTTGTCCAGGGGGTGTCCGGGGAGCTGTTTTTT.

This rearrangement joins TRBV10-2 to TRBJ2-1, with 8 bases fitting TRBD2. CDR1 is WSHSY, CDR2 SAAADI, per germline. The V segment lost 6 bases and the J segment 6 bases; nucleotides outside the gene matches: 7. The CDR3 loop spans 14 amino acids. The CDR3 DNA sequence: TGCGCCAGCAGAGTACGCGGGGGGCCCAATGAGCAGTTCTTC. Amino acids: CASRVRGGPNEQFF.

The chain joins TRBV11-3 to TRBJ2-5; TRBD2 might be the D (6 bases). Deletions cut 5 bases from V and 2 bases from J, with 24 bases between. The CDR3 has 18 amino acids. CDR1 is SGHNT, CDR2 YENEEA, per germline. CDR3 sequence (DNA): TGTGCCAGCAGCCCCCCGTATAGGGCGGGGATCATACAAGAGACCCAGTACTTC. This gives the protein CASSPPYRAGIIQETQYF.

The chain is built from TRBV3-1 (or the pseudogene TRBV3-2) and TRBJ2-3; the match to TRBD2 covers 12 bases. The CDR3 runs 21 residues. V shed 0 bases and J 3 bases; nucleotides not matched to a gene: 16. Per germline, CDR1 LGHDT and CDR2 YNNKEL (reference sequence). CDR3 loop: CASSQEIRVGLAGFWTDTQYF. The CDR3 coding sequence is TGTGCCAGCAGCCAAGAAATAAGGGTAGGACTAGCGGGATTTTGGACAGATACGCAGTATTTT.

As concerns this clone: The same CDR3 also results from other DNA sequences found in this sample. The chain is built from TRBV19 and TRBJ1-4, with D possibly being TRBD1 (6 bases). With 2 bases removed from V and 5 bases from J, the gap between germline ends came to 9 bases. From germline, CDR1 is LNHDA and CDR2 SQIVND (reference sequence). CDR3 size: 14 residues. CDR3 sequence reads: CASSIRTVNEKLFF. The CDR3 DNA follows: TGTGCCAGTAGTATAAGGACAGTAAATGAAAAACTGTTTTTT.

The chain joins TRBV5-4 to TRBJ2-7; 9 bases align to TRBD1. V shed 3 bases, J shed 5 bases, and the junction held 6 bases outside the gene matches. CDR3 length equals 14 residues. In germline, CDR1 is SGHNT, CDR2 YYREEE (reference sequence). CDR3 DNA sequence: TGTGCCAGCAGCTCCACAGGGGGCTGGGACGAGCAGTACTTC. Its protein product is CASSSTGGWDEQYF.

V gene TRBV11-2 combines with J gene TRBJ2-1; no firm D call. The CDR3 is made up of 17 amino acids. Germline V gene sequence: CDR1 SGHAT, CDR2 FQNNGV. V lost 4 bases, J lost 0 bases, and 16 bases lay in between. As DNA, the CDR3 is TGTGCCAGCAGCTCCGCCCGTACCTGGAGCTCCTACAATGAGCAGTTCTTC. Translated: CASSSARTWSSYNEQFF. The variable domain in full, with the rest retrieved from reference TRBV11-2 and TRBJ2-1, is EAGVAQSPRYKIIEKRQSVAFWCNPISGHATLYWYQQILGQGPKLLIQFQNNGVVDDSQLPKDRFSAERLKGVDSTLKIQPAKLEDSAVYLCASSSARTWSSYNEQFFGPGTRLTVL.

The V call is TRBV9, the J call TRBJ2-2, with 8 bases identical to TRBD2. CDR1 SGDLS and CDR2 YYNGEE come from the germline V gene. The CDR3 contains 16 residues. V was clipped by 3 bases and J by 4 bases; unmatched bases: 8. CDR3 sequence: CASSEFSGSGTGELFF. The CDR3 nucleotides read TGTGCCAGCAGCGAGTTCAGCGGGAGTGGCACCGGGGAGCTGTTTTTT.

This clone showed up just once. This chain joins TRBV7-9 and TRBJ2-5; no definite D call. Trimming took off 8 bases at V and 1 base at J, with 11 bases between the two ends. The CDR3 is 13 residues long. Germline V lookup: CDR1 SEHNR, CDR2 FQNEAQ (reference sequence). Here the CDR3 DNA reads TGTGCCAGCGCCAGAAGCGCCCAAGAGACCCAGTACTTC. This encodes CASARSAQETQYF.

The chain combines TRBV7-2 with TRBJ1-1, with TRBD1 as a possible D gene (5 bases). Germline V gives CDR1 SGHTA, CDR2 FQGNSA. Trimming pared 6 bases from V and 10 bases from J, leaving 15 bases between. This CDR3 is 12 amino acids long. The CDR3 protein is CASSSNFRGAFF. In DNA form, the CDR3 reads TGTGCCAGCAGTAGTAACTTTAGGGGAGCTTTCTTT.

The chain links TRBV7-2 to TRBJ2-1, with TRBD2 as a possible D gene (6 bases). The CDR3 length is 13 residues. The germline V and J ends were trimmed by 6 bases and 4 bases, with 10 bases remaining between them. Germline CDR1 SGHTA, CDR2 FQGNSA. This CDR3 is CASSPGGYNEQFF. CDR3 DNA sequence: TGTGCCAGCAGTCCCGGGGGTTACAATGAGCAGTTCTTC.

The count of this clone is one. This sequence joins TRBV20-1 and TRBJ1-4; 7 bases line up with TRBD1. The length of the CDR3 is 14 residues. Germline CDR1 is DFQATT and CDR2 is SNEGSKA (reference sequence). Trimming at V came to 3 bases and at J to 6 bases, leaving 7 bases not matched to a gene. CDR3 sequence (DNA): TGCAGTGCTAGTACCGGGACAGAGCATGAAAAACTGTTTTTT. This codes for CSASTGTEHEKLFF.